The TCR delta chain under discussion was sequenced for a study of gamma-delta T cells after stem cell transplantation. TCRdb re-called the RT-PCR reads via CATT. The table lists 1,500 to 2,000 delta-chain clones, approximately 18% of them singletons. By share, this clone ranks as medium-sized. The CDR3 spans 15 residues. Germline V lookup: CDR1 GEAIGNYY, CDR2 EKD. The V segment lost 4 bases and the J segment 5 bases; nucleotides outside the gene matches: 6. V is TRDV2 and J is TRDJ1, with 13 bases identical to TRDD3. What was sequenced was gamma-delta T cells. The clonotype comes from a human donor. It is not recorded whose cells these are; they may come from a transplant donor. CDR3 loop: CACELLGDTDDKLIF. As DNA, the CDR3 is TGTGCCTGTGAACTACTGGGGGATACGGATGATAAACTCATCTTT.